This T cell receptor beta chain came from a study of T cell repertoires in cytomegalovirus infection. Study-level background: Indications came from public TCR beta signatures; they pointed to CMV infection and to a matching HLA type. Study-level results: The ex vivo response was dominated by HLA-C-restricted CMV-specific TCR beta clonotypes. There were carriers of CMV plus the relevant HLA, and cumulative public TCR beta family frequency identified them.

V dropped 2 bases and J dropped 6; count of bases not matched to a gene: 6. Per the germline V gene, CDR1 is SGHTA and CDR2 is FQGTGA. The CDR3 runs 15 residues. There are a few counts of this clonotype. The antigen is not known. MiXCR was run by TCRdb on the reads, yielding one entry per CDR3 protein. The sample includes some 200,000 distinct CDR3 sequences, under 25% of them seen just once. J is TRBJ2-3 and V is TRBV7-3; 9 positions agree with TRBD2. The sample comprised PBMCs. The TCR comes from a human donor in good health (CMV status not recorded). Some clones in this sample may be carry-over from other donors' samples. CDR3 amino acids: CASSLGAGGVDTQYF. In DNA, the CDR3 is TGTGCCAGCAGCTTAGGAGCGGGGGGCGTGGATACGCAGTATTTT.